This T cell receptor beta chain was retrieved from a study of blood T cell repertoires in COVID-19. In the study overall: Acute-phase and convalescent COVID-19 samples originated in the United States, Italy and Spain.

In germline, CDR1 is LGHDT, CDR2 YNNKEL (reference sequence). This CDR3 is 13 amino acids long. Trimming removed 6 bases from V and 3 bases from J; junction bases left unmatched: 1. In the original workflow: Using reference gene primer amplification, nucleated cell counts were estimated. Profiling relied on immunoSEQ multiplex PCR, and the TCRdb table lists in-frame clones only, not all of them. V, J and clone size reflect that table, while D and trimming were determined from the DNA. The sample yields about 170,000 clones, 70% to 90% seen once. Sequenced input: peripheral blood. The rearrangement links TRBV3-1 (or the pseudogene TRBV3-2) to TRBJ2-7; TRBD2 agrees at 11 bases. The clonotype originates from a woman of 80 years or more with COVID-19, enrolled during active disease. For the CDR3, the DNA is TGTGCCAGCAGACTAGCGGGGGACTACGAGCAGTACTTC. It is translated as CASRLAGDYEQYF.